This is a list of T cell receptor beta chains from one sample in a study of Ad26.COV2.S vaccination and SARS-CoV-2 variants. The assay was immunoSEQ multiplex PCR, and TCRdb's table has in-frame clones only and misses some. This sample has about 390,000 clones, with approximately 91% found just once. The input for sequencing was peripheral blood, taken in a trial of Ad26.COV2.S vaccine versus placebo. The receptors stem from a person aged 18-65 years who received the Ad26.COV2.S COVID-19 vaccine or a placebo. Both conserved end residues are part of each CDR3. Each record gives: J gene, V gene, clone size, D gene, CDR3 DNA, CDR3 protein. D genes are given only for firm matches. Some rows have no size entry. The others give once, few or many, or a class for an expanded clone.

J gene: TRBJ1-1; V gene: TRBV5-1; clone size: NA; D gene: TRBD1; CDR3 DNA: TGCGCCAGCAGCCTCGACAGGGGGCTAAAGAACACTGAAGCTTTCTTT; CDR3 protein: CASSLDRGLKNTEAFF
J gene: TRBJ1-1; V gene: TRBV18; clone size: NA; D gene: TRBD1; CDR3 DNA: TGTGCCAGCTCGGCGACAGGGGGCGCGGGCACTGAAGCTTTCTTT; CDR3 protein: CASSATGGAGTEAFF
J gene: TRBJ1-5; V gene: TRBV4-2; clone size: NA; D gene: NA; CDR3 DNA: TGTGCCAGCAGCCAGACAGGAGATAGCAATCAGCCCCAGCATTTT; CDR3 protein: CASSQTGDSNQPQHF
J gene: TRBJ1-2; V gene: TRBV5-8; clone size: NA; D gene: NA; CDR3 DNA: TGTGCCAGCAGCTTGCGGCTGAGCCTTAAGTCTGGCTACACCTTC; CDR3 protein: CASSLRLSLKSGYTF
J gene: TRBJ1-1; V gene: TRBV6-5; clone size: few; D gene: NA; CDR3 DNA: TGTGCCAGCAGTTCTAGCTACACTGAAGCTTTCTTT; CDR3 protein: CASSSSYTEAFF
J gene: TRBJ2-3; V gene: TRBV7-9; clone size: NA; D gene: NA; CDR3 DNA: TGTGCCAGCAGCTGGAGTCCAGATACGCAGTATTTT; CDR3 protein: CASSWSPDTQYF
J gene: TRBJ1-2; V gene: TRBV18; clone size: NA; D gene: NA; CDR3 DNA: TGTGCCAGCTCGCGCCGGGACTGGGGCTACACCTTC; CDR3 protein: CASSRRDWGYTF
J gene: TRBJ1-1; V gene: TRBV19; clone size: NA; D gene: NA; CDR3 DNA: TGTGCCAGTACAGACAGGAACACTGAAGCTTTCTTT; CDR3 protein: CASTDRNTEAFF
J gene: TRBJ2-7; V gene: TRBV2; clone size: few; D gene: NA; CDR3 DNA: TGTGCCAGCAAGGTCACAGACGAGCAGTACTTC; CDR3 protein: CASKVTDEQYF
J gene: TRBJ1-6; V gene: TRBV14; clone size: NA; D gene: NA; CDR3 DNA: TGTGCCAGCAGCCAGACAGGAGTCTATAATTCACCCCTCCACTTT; CDR3 protein: CASSQTGVYNSPLHF
J gene: TRBJ2-2; V gene: TRBV27; clone size: NA; D gene: TRBD1; CDR3 DNA: TGTGCCAGCAGTTACAGGGGTAACACCGGGGAGCTGTTTTTT; CDR3 protein: CASSYRGNTGELFF
J gene: TRBJ1-1; V gene: TRBV9; clone size: once; D gene: TRBD1; CDR3 DNA: TGTGCCAGCAGCGTCGGCCCCGGGACAGGGAACACTGAAGCTTTCTTT; CDR3 protein: CASSVGPGTGNTEAFF
J gene: TRBJ1-6; V gene: TRBV6-1; clone size: once; D gene: NA; CDR3 DNA: TGTGCCAGCAGTGAGTTTATTGGGGGAACCCTCCACTTT; CDR3 protein: CASSEFIGGTLHF
J gene: TRBJ1-1; V gene: TRBV25-1; clone size: NA; D gene: NA; CDR3 DNA: TGTGCCAGCAGTGGATCTGGGAGGAGGGCTGAAGCTTTCTTT; CDR3 protein: CASSGSGRRAEAFF
J gene: TRBJ1-3; V gene: TRBV18; clone size: NA; D gene: TRBD1; CDR3 DNA: TGTGCCAGCTCACCGACAGGGGAGGGAAACACCATATATTTT; CDR3 protein: CASSPTGEGNTIYF
J gene: TRBJ1-5; V gene: TRBV2; clone size: NA; D gene: TRBD1; CDR3 DNA: TGTGCCAGCAGTGGAGAGGGACAGGGATGGGTGGCCCAGCATTTT; CDR3 protein: CASSGEGQGWVAQHF
J gene: TRBJ2-5; V gene: TRBV12-3/TRBV12-4; clone size: NA; D gene: NA; CDR3 DNA: TGTGCCAGCACTCAGGGTAGTGAGACCCAGTACTTC; CDR3 protein: CASTQGSETQYF
J gene: TRBJ1-1; V gene: TRBV3-1/TRBV3-2; clone size: NA; D gene: NA; CDR3 DNA: TGTGCCAGCAGCACTAGAGGAGGGGTGGACACTGAAGCTTTCTTT; CDR3 protein: CASSTRGGVDTEAFF
J gene: TRBJ2-7; V gene: TRBV7-8; clone size: NA; D gene: TRBD1; CDR3 DNA: TGTGCCAGCAGCCTGGGACAGGGTCTGATGGTTTACGAGCAGTACTTC; CDR3 protein: CASSLGQGLMVYEQYF
J gene: TRBJ1-1; V gene: TRBV6-6; clone size: NA; D gene: NA; CDR3 DNA: TGTGCCAGCAGTCCATTTGCGGGCACTGAAGCTTTCTTT; CDR3 protein: CASSPFAGTEAFF
J gene: TRBJ1-1; V gene: TRBV9; clone size: NA; D gene: TRBD1; CDR3 DNA: TGTGCCAGCAGCGGAGGGACAGGGGGGAACACTGAAGCTTTCTTT; CDR3 protein: CASSGGTGGNTEAFF
J gene: TRBJ1-2; V gene: TRBV6-5; clone size: NA; D gene: NA; CDR3 DNA: TGTGCCAGCAGGGCTTTATCCATGTGGGGCTACACCTTC; CDR3 protein: CASRALSMWGYTF
J gene: TRBJ2-3; V gene: TRBV3-1/TRBV3-2; clone size: NA; D gene: NA; CDR3 DNA: TGTGCCAGCAGCCAAGAGGAGAAATACACAGATACGCAGTATTTT; CDR3 protein: CASSQEEKYTDTQYF
J gene: TRBJ2-7; V gene: TRBV6-5; clone size: NA; D gene: TRBD1; CDR3 DNA: TGTGCCACTAAGGAGGCCGGGACAGGGGGTTGGGAGCAGTACTTC; CDR3 protein: CATKEAGTGGWEQYF
J gene: TRBJ1-2; V gene: TRBV7-9; clone size: few; D gene: NA; CDR3 DNA: TGTGCCAGCAGCAAGACAGGCCTCTATGGCTACACCTTC; CDR3 protein: CASSKTGLYGYTF
J gene: TRBJ1-1; V gene: TRBV10-3; clone size: NA; D gene: NA; CDR3 DNA: TGTGCCACCCTTTCGAACACTGAAGCTTTCTTT; CDR3 protein: CATLSNTEAFF
J gene: TRBJ2-3; V gene: TRBV6-2/TRBV6-3; clone size: NA; D gene: NA; CDR3 DNA: TGTGCCAGCAGTTACGTCGGGGGTAGCACAGATACGCAGTATTTT; CDR3 protein: CASSYVGGSTDTQYF
J gene: TRBJ1-6; V gene: TRBV18; clone size: NA; D gene: NA; CDR3 DNA: TGTGCCAGCTCACCACCCAATTCACCCCTCCACTTT; CDR3 protein: CASSPPNSPLHF
J gene: TRBJ1-1; V gene: TRBV18; clone size: NA; D gene: NA; CDR3 DNA: TGTGCCAGCTCACCCATCACGACGGGGAACACTGAAGCTTTCTTT; CDR3 protein: CASSPITTGNTEAFF
J gene: TRBJ2-5; V gene: TRBV29-1; clone size: NA; D gene: NA; CDR3 DNA: TGCAGCGTTGAATGGTTGACAGACGGCGGGTACCAAGAGACCCAGTACTTC; CDR3 protein: CSVEWLTDGGYQETQYF
J gene: TRBJ1-2; V gene: TRBV13; clone size: NA; D gene: NA; CDR3 DNA: TGTGCCAGCATCAAACCAGGGGCGCGGAATGGCTACACCTTC; CDR3 protein: CASIKPGARNGYTF
J gene: TRBJ1-1; V gene: TRBV5-1; clone size: NA; D gene: NA; CDR3 DNA: TGCGCCAGCAACTCGGATGGGGTTTGGACTGAAGCTTTCTTT; CDR3 protein: CASNSDGVWTEAFF
J gene: TRBJ1-2; V gene: TRBV6-5; clone size: NA; D gene: TRBD1; CDR3 DNA: TGTGCCAGCAGTCGAACTGACAGGGGAGGCTATGGCTACACCTTC; CDR3 protein: CASSRTDRGGYGYTF
J gene: TRBJ2-1; V gene: TRBV9; clone size: NA; D gene: NA; CDR3 DNA: TGTGCCAGCAGCGTTTTACGGGGCGATGAGCAGTTCTTC; CDR3 protein: CASSVLRGDEQFF
J gene: TRBJ2-3; V gene: TRBV25-1; clone size: NA; D gene: NA; CDR3 DNA: TGTGCCAGCAGTGAATCCGGGGCGGGGATCACAGATACGCAGTATTTT; CDR3 protein: CASSESGAGITDTQYF
J gene: TRBJ1-5; V gene: TRBV4-1; clone size: NA; D gene: NA; CDR3 DNA: TGCGCCAGCAGCCAAGGTCGGGGGGGGGATAAGGATCAGCCCCAGCATTTT; CDR3 protein: CASSQGRGGDKDQPQHF
J gene: TRBJ1-5; V gene: TRBV2; clone size: NA; D gene: NA; CDR3 DNA: TGTGCCAGCAGTTGGTCAGTCAATCAGCCCCAGCATTTT; CDR3 protein: CASSWSVNQPQHF
J gene: TRBJ2-1; V gene: TRBV10-2; clone size: NA; D gene: NA; CDR3 DNA: TGCGCCAGCTCTGACCTGGAAGGCTACAATGAGCAGTTCTTC; CDR3 protein: CASSDLEGYNEQFF
J gene: TRBJ2-7; V gene: TRBV7-6; clone size: NA; D gene: TRBD2; CDR3 DNA: TGTGCCAGCAGCCCAACGGGGACTATCTACGAGCAGTACTTC; CDR3 protein: CASSPTGTIYEQYF
J gene: TRBJ2-7; V gene: TRBV19; clone size: NA; D gene: NA; CDR3 DNA: TGTGCCAGTAGTATCGCGGCCGGCACCTACGAGCAGTACTTC; CDR3 protein: CASSIAAGTYEQYF
J gene: TRBJ2-6; V gene: TRBV7-9; clone size: NA; D gene: NA; CDR3 DNA: TGTGCCAGCAGCCCCGCAGTTTACAGCTCCTTTTCTGGGGCCAACGTCCTGACTTTC; CDR3 protein: CASSPAVYSSFSGANVLTF
J gene: TRBJ1-1; V gene: TRBV5-4; clone size: NA; D gene: NA; CDR3 DNA: TGTGCCAGCAGCTCCCCAACCTCGGCGGACACTGAAGCTTTCTTT; CDR3 protein: CASSSPTSADTEAFF
J gene: TRBJ2-1; V gene: TRBV5-1; clone size: NA; D gene: NA; CDR3 DNA: TGCGCCAGCAGCTTGGACACCGGGACTGCCAATGAGCAGTTCTTC; CDR3 protein: CASSLDTGTANEQFF
J gene: TRBJ2-3; V gene: TRBV14; clone size: NA; D gene: NA; CDR3 DNA: TGTGCCAGCAGCCAAGACCCGTCCCGGGCAGATACGCAGTATTTT; CDR3 protein: CASSQDPSRADTQYF
J gene: TRBJ2-2; V gene: TRBV7-8; clone size: NA; D gene: NA; CDR3 DNA: TGTGCCAGCAGCCGAATGATGGGGGAGCTGTTTTTT; CDR3 protein: CASSRMMGELFF
J gene: TRBJ1-5; V gene: TRBV18; clone size: NA; D gene: NA; CDR3 DNA: TGTGCCAGCTCACAAAATTCACGAGACCAGCCTAATCAGCCCCAGCATTTT; CDR3 protein: CASSQNSRDQPNQPQHF
J gene: TRBJ1-3; V gene: TRBV4-3; clone size: NA; D gene: NA; CDR3 DNA: TGCGCCAGCAGCCAGAATGACAGACTTGGAAACACCATATATTTT; CDR3 protein: CASSQNDRLGNTIYF
J gene: TRBJ1-2; V gene: TRBV19; clone size: NA; D gene: NA; CDR3 DNA: TGTGCCAGTACCGCGTCGAACTATGGCTACACCTTC; CDR3 protein: CASTASNYGYTF
J gene: TRBJ1-4; V gene: TRBV21-1; clone size: NA; D gene: NA; CDR3 DNA: TGTGCCAGCAGCAAAGCCCCCTTTAAGGAAAAACTGTTTTTT; CDR3 protein: CASSKAPFKEKLFF
J gene: TRBJ2-2; V gene: TRBV13; clone size: medium-sized; D gene: NA; CDR3 DNA: TGTGCCGCGGGAGATAGGCAGGGGGCGAACACCGGGGAGCTGTTTTTT; CDR3 protein: CAAGDRQGANTGELFF
J gene: TRBJ2-5; V gene: TRBV19; clone size: NA; D gene: NA; CDR3 DNA: TGTGCCAGTAGTATTCTTGGGGGCCTGGAGACCCAGTACTTC; CDR3 protein: CASSILGGLETQYF